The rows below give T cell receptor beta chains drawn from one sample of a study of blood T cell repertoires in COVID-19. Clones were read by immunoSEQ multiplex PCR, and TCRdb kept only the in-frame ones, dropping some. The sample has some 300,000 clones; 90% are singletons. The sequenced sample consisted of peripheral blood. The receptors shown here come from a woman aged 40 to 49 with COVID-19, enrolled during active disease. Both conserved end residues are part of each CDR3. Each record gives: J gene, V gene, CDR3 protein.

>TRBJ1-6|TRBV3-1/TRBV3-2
CASSQDDALANSKSPLHF
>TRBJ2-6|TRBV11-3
CASSRGSLRSGANVLTF
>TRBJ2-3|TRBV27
CASSLLGQGVPDTQYF
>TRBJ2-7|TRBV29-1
CSVLQFRQRAYEQYF
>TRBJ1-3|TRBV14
CASSQEIRGPGNTIYF
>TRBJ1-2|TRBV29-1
CSVTRGGGRSYGYTF
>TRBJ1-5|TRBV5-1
CASSLAGSNQPQHF
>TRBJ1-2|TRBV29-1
CSVDPGQGHYGYTF
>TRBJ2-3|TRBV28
CASSSSGQGLSGQYF
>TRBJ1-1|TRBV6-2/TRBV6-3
CASSYPIPAEAFF
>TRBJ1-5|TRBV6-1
CASSENQIGPQHF
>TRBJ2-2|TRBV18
CASSPYTRNTGELFF
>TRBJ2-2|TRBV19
CASSTGQLEGTGELFF
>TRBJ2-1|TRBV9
CASSVGGALVRLNEQFF
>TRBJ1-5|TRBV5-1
CASPRINQPQHF
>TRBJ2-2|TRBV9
CASSPITAGELFF
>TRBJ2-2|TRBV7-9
CASSPDRGNIITGELFF
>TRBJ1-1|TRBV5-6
CASSLSDRSLGTEAFF
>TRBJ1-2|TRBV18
CASSPLPGQGVSGYTF
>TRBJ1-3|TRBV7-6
CASILRGGGALTGNTIYF
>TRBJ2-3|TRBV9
CASSVRDREADTQYF
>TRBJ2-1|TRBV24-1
CATSDGQGGSGDEQFF
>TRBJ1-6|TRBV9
CASSGPTGNSPLHF
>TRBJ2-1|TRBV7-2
CASSPPGGFGNEQFF
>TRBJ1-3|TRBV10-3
CAISGGRQASSGNTIYF
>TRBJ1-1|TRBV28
CASSLNRGRGTEAFF
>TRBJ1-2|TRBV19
CASSMGRGYGYTF
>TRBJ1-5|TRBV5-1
CASRPQGSNQPQHF
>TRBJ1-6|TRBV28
CASSLYTSGLHF
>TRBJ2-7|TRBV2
CASRERQVPTYEQYF
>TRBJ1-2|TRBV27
CASSSFGTGNYGYTF
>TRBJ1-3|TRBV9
CASSGHRFSGNTIYF
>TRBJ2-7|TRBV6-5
CAGRGSSGEQYF
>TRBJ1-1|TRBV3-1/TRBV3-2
CASSTTGGGEAFF
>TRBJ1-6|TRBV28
CASSLLPGQHGSPLHF
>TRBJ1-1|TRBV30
CAWNYITGGGLMNTEAFF
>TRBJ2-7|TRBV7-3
CASSSSPHRGVGVDEQYF
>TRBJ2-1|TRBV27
CASSPRGGGPYNEQFF
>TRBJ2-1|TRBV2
CASSDGGTYNEQFF
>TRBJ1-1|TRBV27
CASSLTGDTEAFF
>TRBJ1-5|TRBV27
CASSFVWTGGGEQPQHF
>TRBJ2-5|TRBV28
CASSGWTSGEQETQYF
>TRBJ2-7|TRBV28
CATHDRGGSYEQYF
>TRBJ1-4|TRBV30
CAWSVQGPATNEKLFF